This is a list of T cell receptor beta chains from one sample in a study of blood T cell repertoires in COVID-19. TCRdb's table, derived via immunoSEQ multiplex PCR, lists solely in-frame clones and lacks some. There are around 140,000 clones in the sample; 88% occur only once, and about 1.5% lies in the top ten. Sequencing was performed on peripheral blood. The receptors shown here come from a woman in her fifties or sixties with acute or convalescent COVID-19. CDR3s include the opening cysteine and the closing phenylalanine or tryptophan. The D gene is left open where the match is weak. A row's size may be missing; if present it is once, few, many or a size class.

clone size	D gene	V gene	J gene	CDR3 DNA	CDR3 protein
-	-	TRBV7-9	TRBJ2-2	TGTGCCAGCAGCCCAAACCCCGGGACAACGAACACCGGGGAGCTGTTTTTT	CASSPNPGTTNTGELFF
-	-	TRBV27	TRBJ2-7	TGTGCCAGCAGTTTAAGGCAGGGCGAGCAGTACTTC	CASSLRQGEQYF
-	-	TRBV3-1/TRBV3-2	TRBJ1-1	TGTGCCAGCAGCCAAGATCATGGGCCCACTGAAGCTTTCTTT	CASSQDHGPTEAFF
-	-	TRBV10-1	TRBJ1-1	TGCGCCAGCAGTGATAAATCGGAAGCTTTCTTT	CASSDKSEAFF
-	TRBD2	TRBV5-1	TRBJ2-5	TGCGCCAGCACCCCGTCGATTAGCGGGAGTAGACAAGAGACCCAGTACTTC	CASTPSISGSRQETQYF
-	-	TRBV7-9	TRBJ1-2	TGTGCCAGCAGCTACGACACCTATGGCTACACCTTC	CASSYDTYGYTF
-	-	TRBV4-2	TRBJ2-1	TGTGCCAGCAGCCAAGATTTAGGTAGGGAGGAGCAGTTCTTC	CASSQDLGREEQFF
-	-	TRBV9	TRBJ2-2	TGTGCCAGCAGCCCATACGCCGGGACAAGGAACACCGGGGAGCTGTTTTTT	CASSPYAGTRNTGELFF
-	TRBD1	TRBV6-5	TRBJ1-4	TGTGCCAGCAGGGGAGGACAGGGCCGAAATGAAAAACTGTTTTTT	CASRGGQGRNEKLFF
once	-	TRBV27	TRBJ2-5	TGTGCCAGCAGCCGGGACCAAGAGACCCAGTACTTC	CASSRDQETQYF
-	-	TRBV5-1	TRBJ1-1	TGCGCCAGCAGCTTGAGGACTTCTTTTTCCACTGAAGCTTTCTTT	CASSLRTSFSTEAFF
once	TRBD1	TRBV7-8	TRBJ2-1	TGTGCCAGCAGCTTAGTAGGGGGCAGGGGGAATGAGCAGTTCTTC	CASSLVGGRGNEQFF
-	-	TRBV7-9	TRBJ1-2	TGTGCCAGCAGCTTAGAAGAGTGGCGGTTCTATGGCTACACCTTC	CASSLEEWRFYGYTF
-	-	TRBV7-8	TRBJ2-1	TGTGCCAGCAGCTTAGACGGGAGCCAGAATGAGCAGTTCTTC	CASSLDGSQNEQFF
-	-	TRBV13	TRBJ1-4	TGTGCCAGCAGCTTAGGGTCGGGGAATGAAAAACTGTTTTTT	CASSLGSGNEKLFF
-	-	TRBV19	TRBJ1-6	TGTGCCAGTACCGATCAGGGTCAATCACCCCTCCACTTT	CASTDQGQSPLHF
-	-	TRBV6-6	TRBJ2-3	TGTGCCAGCAGTTACTCCCGTCCAGATACGCAGTATTTT	CASSYSRPDTQYF
-	TRBD1	TRBV7-9	TRBJ2-7	TGTGCCAGCAGCTGGACAGGGTCCGAGCAGTACTTC	CASSWTGSEQYF
-	-	TRBV6-5	TRBJ2-3	TGTGCCAGCACCCAGAGGGTTGCAGATACGCAGTATTTT	CASTQRVADTQYF
-	-	TRBV10-3	TRBJ2-1	TGTGCCATCAGTGGTGGGGCCAATGAGCAGTTCTTC	CAISGGANEQFF
-	-	TRBV6-5	TRBJ1-2	TGTGCCAGCAAGGCCACTATGACAGGACTCTATGGCTACACCTTC	CASKATMTGLYGYTF
-	TRBD1	TRBV6-5	TRBJ1-2	TGTGCCAGCAGTTTCAGAGACAGGGTTGACTATGGCTACACCTTC	CASSFRDRVDYGYTF
few	-	TRBV14	TRBJ2-5	TGTGCCAGCAGCCAAGATGGTCGGGGCCAAGAGACCCAGTACTTC	CASSQDGRGQETQYF
-	-	TRBV24-1	TRBJ2-3	TGTGCCACCAGTGATCCTTACACAGATACGCAGTATTTT	CATSDPYTDTQYF
-	TRBD2	TRBV6-5	TRBJ2-7	TGTGCCAGCAGGCAGACTAGCGTTTACGAGCAGTACTTC	CASRQTSVYEQYF
-	TRBD1	TRBV6-6	TRBJ1-6	TGTGCCAGCAGTCGGTCCCCACCCGGGACAGGGGATAATTCACCCCTCCACTTT	CASSRSPPGTGDNSPLHF
-	TRBD2	TRBV7-6	TRBJ2-3	TGTGCCAGCAGCTTCCAAGCGGGGGGGACAGATACGCAGTATTTT	CASSFQAGGTDTQYF
-	-	TRBV2	TRBJ1-6	TGTGCCAGCAGGTTATTCGGGGACTCGAATTCACCCCTCCACTTT	CASRLFGDSNSPLHF
-	TRBD1	TRBV9	TRBJ2-1	TGTGCCAGCAGCGTAGGACAGGGGGCTTACAATGAGCAGTTCTTC	CASSVGQGAYNEQFF
-	TRBD1	TRBV6-5	TRBJ2-5	TGTGCCAGCAGTTACGGGGACAGCAAAGAGACCCAGTACTTC	CASSYGDSKETQYF
-	-	TRBV2	TRBJ1-1	TGTGCCAGCAGTGGAATGGAGAAGAGGGACACTGAAGCTTTCTTT	CASSGMEKRDTEAFF
-	TRBD1	TRBV19	TRBJ1-4	TGTGCCAGTAGGAAGGGACAGGGCGTTGAAAAACTGTTTTTT	CASRKGQGVEKLFF
once	-	TRBV7-9	TRBJ2-1	TGTGCCAGCAGCGGTTCATGGGTCTCGGGCGGGGAGCAGTTCTTC	CASSGSWVSGGEQFF
-	-	TRBV3-1/TRBV3-2	TRBJ1-4	TGTGCCAGCAGCCTGCTGGCTGGGCCTAATGAAAAACTGTTTTTT	CASSLLAGPNEKLFF
-	-	TRBV24-1	TRBJ1-2	TGTGCCACCTCGGACAGTAACTATGGCTACACCTTC	CATSDSNYGYTF
-	-	TRBV10-3	TRBJ2-7	TGTGCCATCAGTCCGGGACACCCCTTGGGGCAGTACTTC	CAISPGHPLGQYF
-	TRBD1	TRBV14	TRBJ1-2	TGTGCCAGCAGCCAAGATCTACAGGGGTACTATGGCTACACCTTC	CASSQDLQGYYGYTF
-	-	TRBV5-1	TRBJ2-1	TGCGCCAGCAGCTTACAGAGAAGCTCCTACAATGAGCAGTTCTTC	CASSLQRSSYNEQFF
-	TRBD2	TRBV7-9	TRBJ2-1	TGTGCCAGCAGCTTAGCGCTGGGACTAGCGGAAAGCTCCTACAATGAGCAGTTCTTC	CASSLALGLAESSYNEQFF
-	-	TRBV28	TRBJ1-6	TGTGCCAGCAGGCTACAGGGACCCCTCCACTTT	CASRLQGPLHF
-	-	TRBV19	TRBJ1-5	TGTGCCAGTAGTCCCCAGGGGCGGCAGCCCCAGCATTTT	CASSPQGRQPQHF
-	-	TRBV3-1/TRBV3-2	TRBJ2-6	TGTGCCAGCAGCCAAGACATCGGGGGTATAGGGGCCAACGTCCTGACTTTC	CASSQDIGGIGANVLTF
-	TRBD2	TRBV27	TRBJ2-7	TGTGCCAGCAGATCCCTAGCGGGGGGTTCCTACGAGCAGTACTTC	CASRSLAGGSYEQYF
once	-	TRBV24-1	TRBJ2-1	TGTGCCACCATGAGAGGGTCCTACAATGAGCAGTTCTTC	CATMRGSYNEQFF
-	TRBD1	TRBV19	TRBJ1-1	TGTGCCAGTAGTGCCCTACAGGGGGCGGGGACTGAAGCTTTCTTT	CASSALQGAGTEAFF
-	-	TRBV5-6	TRBJ2-5	TGTGCCAGCAGCTTGGACGGAGAGACCCAGTACTTC	CASSLDGETQYF
-	TRBD1	TRBV19	TRBJ2-2	TGTGCCAGTAGTATTCAGGGGGCGAACACCGGGGAGCTGTTTTTT	CASSIQGANTGELFF
-	TRBD2	TRBV3-1/TRBV3-2	TRBJ2-1	TGTGCCAGCAGGCCTAGCGGGGGGTCCTACAATGAGCAGTTCTTC	CASRPSGGSYNEQFF
-	TRBD1	TRBV2	TRBJ2-6	TGTGCCAGCAGTGAAGGAACAGGGGGCAGCTCTGGGGCCAACGTCCTGACTTTC	CASSEGTGGSSGANVLTF
-	-	TRBV6-5	TRBJ1-2	TGTGCCAGCAGCTCGGGAGTCGGCTACACCTTC	CASSSGVGYTF
-	-	TRBV7-3	TRBJ2-2	TGTGCCAGCAGCTTAACTCTGAACACCGGGGAGCTGTTTTTT	CASSLTLNTGELFF
-	TRBD2	TRBV27	TRBJ2-7	TGTGCCAGCAGTTTTCGACGGGGGACTACCTACGAGCAGTACTTC	CASSFRRGTTYEQYF
-	TRBD2	TRBV5-1	TRBJ2-3	TGCGCCAGCCCTGGGACCGGGACTAGCGGGTCCCTATATGGCACAGATACGCAGTATTTT	CASPGTGTSGSLYGTDTQYF
-	-	TRBV4-2	TRBJ2-1	TGTGCCAGCAGCCAAGGAGCTCCGGTACGTCCGAGTCTGATGTACAATGAGCAGTTCTTC	CASSQGAPVRPSLMYNEQFF
-	-	TRBV4-1	TRBJ2-4	TGCGCCAGCAGCCCGACAGACACCAAAAACATTCAGTACTTC	CASSPTDTKNIQYF
few	TRBD1	TRBV27	TRBJ1-4	TGTGCCAGCAGCTGGACAGGGATCAGTGCAACTAATGAAAAACTGTTTTTT	CASSWTGISATNEKLFF
-	-	TRBV2	TRBJ1-1	TGTGCCAGCAGCCCCGGTCGGGTGAAGACTGAAGCTTTCTTT	CASSPGRVKTEAFF
once	TRBD1	TRBV25-1	TRBJ2-3	TGTGCCACCGGGGACAGAATCACAGATACGCAGTATTTT	CATGDRITDTQYF
-	-	TRBV2	TRBJ1-4	TGTGCCAGCAGTGAAGACATGATCGCAACTAATGAAAAACTGTTTTTT	CASSEDMIATNEKLFF